The 10 T cell receptor beta chains reported below all come from one sample, sequenced in a study of control samples from healthy donors and cancer patients. TCRdb keeps only in-frame clones here, not all; method: immunoSEQ multiplex PCR. Of approximately 180,000 clones in the sample, around 94% were seen once. Material for sequencing was blood. These TCRs come from a young woman in good health.

In its sample, this clone was seen once. This chain joins TRBV19 and TRBJ1-6; no clear D. Between the trimmed V and J ends, which lost 6 bases and 6 bases, there was a span of 6 bases. From germline, CDR1 is LNHDA and CDR2 SQIVND (reference sequence). The CDR3 loop spans 12 amino acids. Here the CDR3 DNA reads TGTGCCAGTAGCAGAATTAATTCACCCCTCCACTTT. Protein product: CASSRINSPLHF.

V usage is TRBV6-6 and J usage is TRBJ2-3; D is uncertain. Germline CDR1 reads MNHNY; CDR2 reads SVGAGI (reference sequence). Trimming removed 5 bases at V and 2 bases at J, with 14 bases between. The CDR3 extends over 15 amino acids. The CDR3 DNA follows: TGTGCCAGCAGTAACCCCACAGAAACCACAGATACGCAGTATTTT. Protein: CASSNPTETTDTQYF.

V gene TRBV6-5 combines with J gene TRBJ1-5; the match to TRBD1 covers 8 bases. The CDR3 runs to 14 residues. Germline V gene lookup returns CDR1 MNHEY and CDR2 SVGAGI. The J segment lost 8 bases and the V segment lost 4 bases, leaving 7 bases of the junction unmatched. The chain's CDR3 is CASSSTGDGEPQHF. Here the CDR3 DNA reads TGTGCCAGCAGTTCGACAGGGGATGGTGAGCCCCAGCATTTT.

This sequence joins TRBV5-4 and TRBJ1-1; D is possibly TRBD1 (6 bases). Germline V gene lookup returns CDR1 SGHNT and CDR2 YYREEE (reference sequence). The CDR3 runs 15 residues. V gave up 4 bases and J gave up 3 bases, with 16 bases separating them. CDR3 sequence: CASSQAETGHTEAFF. CDR3 coding DNA: TGTGCCAGCAGCCAAGCCGAGACAGGCCACACTGAAGCTTTCTTT.

The V gene is TRBV9, the J gene TRBJ2-3; possibly TRBD1 or TRBD2 for D (5 bases each). Germline V lookup: CDR1 SGDLS, CDR2 YYNGEE. Trimming removed 5 bases at V and 2 bases at J, with 12 bases between. The CDR3 consists of 14 residues. CDR3 sequence reads: CASSPGTDTDTQYF. The DNA of the CDR3 is TGTGCCAGCAGTCCCGGGACGGACACAGATACGCAGTATTTT.

The chain carries TRBV7-9 and TRBJ2-5; a weak D match, TRBD1 (6 bases). With 2 bases removed from V and 1 base from J, the gap between germline ends came to 11 bases. The CDR3 is made up of 15 amino acids. The V gene's germline CDR1 is SEHNR and CDR2 FQNEAQ (reference sequence). CDR3 sequence: CASSLWDTLQETQYF. In nucleotides, the CDR3 is TGTGCCAGCAGCTTATGGGACACCCTCCAAGAGACCCAGTACTTC.

The chain combines TRBV28 with TRBJ2-5; a weak D match, TRBD1 (5 bases). Germline V gives CDR1 MDHEN, CDR2 SYDVKM. CDR3 length equals 14 residues. The germline V and J ends were trimmed by 1 base and 9 bases, with 15 bases remaining between them. The CDR3 nucleotides read TGTGCCAGCAGTTTATCAGGGCGGCTAGTGGCCCAGTACTTC. Amino acids: CASSLSGRLVAQYF. The variable domain in full, with the rest retrieved from reference TRBV28 and TRBJ2-5, is DVKVTQSSRYLVKRTGEKVFLECVQDMDHENMFWYRQDPGLGLRLIYFSYDVKMKEKGDIPEGYSVSREKKERFSLILESASTNQTSMYLCASSLSGRLVAQYFGPGTRLLVL.

The CDR3 protein is CASSDWGLAGVTGELFF. DNA of the CDR3: TGTGCCAGCAGTGATTGGGGACTAGCGGGAGTTACCGGGGAGCTGTTTTTT. V usage is TRBV2 and J usage is TRBJ2-2; 14 bases line up with TRBD2. The germline V gene has CDR1 SNHLY and CDR2 FYNNEI. The CDR3 is 17 amino acids. V lost 3 bases, J lost 5 bases, and 5 bases stayed unmatched.

The genes are TRBV7-3 and TRBJ2-3, with 11 bases matching TRBD2. The CDR3 is 17 amino acids. The V gene end was trimmed by 6 bases and the J gene end by 7 bases; junction bases not matched to a gene: 15. From germline, CDR1 is SGHTA and CDR2 FQGTGA. The chain's CDR3 is CASSLAPSGGSPNTQYF. The CDR3 nucleotides are TGTGCCAGCAGTCTTGCACCTAGCGGGGGGAGCCCCAATACGCAGTATTTT.

This rearrangement joins TRBV6-2 or TRBV6-3 to TRBJ2-1, with 9 bases identical to TRBD2. This CDR3 is built from 16 residues. The V and J ends lost 5 bases and 2 bases, in that order; junction bases with no gene match: 7. Germline loops: CDR1 MNHEY, CDR2 SVGEGT. The CDR3 nucleotides read TGTGCCAGCAGTCCACTAGCGGGCCCTCCCTACAATGAGCAGTTCTTC. Protein product: CASSPLAGPPYNEQFF.